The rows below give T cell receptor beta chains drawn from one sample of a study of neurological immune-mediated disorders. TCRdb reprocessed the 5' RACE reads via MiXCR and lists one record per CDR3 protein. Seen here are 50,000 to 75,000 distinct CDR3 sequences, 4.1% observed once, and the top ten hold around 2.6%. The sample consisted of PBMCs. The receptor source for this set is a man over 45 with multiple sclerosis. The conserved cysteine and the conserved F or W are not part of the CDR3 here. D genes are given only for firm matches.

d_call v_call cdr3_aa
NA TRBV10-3 AINAENSGNTIY
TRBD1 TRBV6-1 ASRHDRGQGYGYT
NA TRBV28 ASSRTGGRRETQY
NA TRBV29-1 SVEGTPQETQY
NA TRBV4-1 ASSLPGHLNSPLH
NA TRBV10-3 AISEYGSEAF
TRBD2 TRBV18 ASSPLGLAGGSSYEQY
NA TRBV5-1 ASSFQEGSPGELF
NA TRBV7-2 ASSYYSYEQY
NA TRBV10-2 ASSEPYSNQPQH
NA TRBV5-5 ASSLMTGANVLT
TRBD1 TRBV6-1 ASSTDRDYGYT
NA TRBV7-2 ASSLVSGPYEQY
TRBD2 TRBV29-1 SVEDGGGALDEQF
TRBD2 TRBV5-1 ASSLGPGGQETQY
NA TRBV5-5 ASSLVDRYEQY
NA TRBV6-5 ASSYSRGGGYEQY
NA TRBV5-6 ASSTDNQPQH
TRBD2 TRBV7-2 ASRNGGAGEQY
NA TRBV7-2 ASSLRAGDNSPLH
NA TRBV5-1 ASSLNADGYT
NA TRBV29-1 SPMVAGELF
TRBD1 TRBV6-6 ASSYYGQGNEQF
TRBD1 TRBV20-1 SARTGGGISEKLF
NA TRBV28 ASSLPEGREYTAETQY
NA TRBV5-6 ASRALFGHHRRPYEQY
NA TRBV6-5 ASSYGGGYNSPLH
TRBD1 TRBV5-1 ASSQRQGPYEQY
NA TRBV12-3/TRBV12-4 ASSLVAYETQY
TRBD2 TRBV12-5 AGAAGATDTQY
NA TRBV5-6 ASSFAPRDTGELF
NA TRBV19 ASRFLSAGQGNTGELF
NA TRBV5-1 ASSPEAEYNEQF
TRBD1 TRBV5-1 ASTSGTADEKLF
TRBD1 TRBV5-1 ASSFTGGVDTGELF
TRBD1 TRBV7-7 ASSPGTGRTHEQY
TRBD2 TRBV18 ASSPSGLVGNEQF
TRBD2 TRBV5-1 ASSRGLAGYNEQF
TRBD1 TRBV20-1 SAKKKGAVTSYEQY
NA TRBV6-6 ASSWRTARSSTDTQY
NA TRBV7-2 ASSLSASRAYEQY
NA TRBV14 ASSRELGDTQY
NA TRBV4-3 ASSQEIYQPQN
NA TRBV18 ASSPPSQQETQY
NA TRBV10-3 AISEPLVGSGYGYT
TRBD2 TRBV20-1 SASSVLAGGPWQETQY
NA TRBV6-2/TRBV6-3 ASSWEDEQY
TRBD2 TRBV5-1 ASSLRTGGNTGELF
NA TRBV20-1 SASGPGHTYTQY
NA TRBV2 ASRGDEKLF
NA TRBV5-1 ASSLEINSPLH
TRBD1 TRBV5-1 ASSDTGGSNTGELF
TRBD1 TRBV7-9 ASSSRTGTETTGNTIY
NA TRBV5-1 ASSFLGPEKLF